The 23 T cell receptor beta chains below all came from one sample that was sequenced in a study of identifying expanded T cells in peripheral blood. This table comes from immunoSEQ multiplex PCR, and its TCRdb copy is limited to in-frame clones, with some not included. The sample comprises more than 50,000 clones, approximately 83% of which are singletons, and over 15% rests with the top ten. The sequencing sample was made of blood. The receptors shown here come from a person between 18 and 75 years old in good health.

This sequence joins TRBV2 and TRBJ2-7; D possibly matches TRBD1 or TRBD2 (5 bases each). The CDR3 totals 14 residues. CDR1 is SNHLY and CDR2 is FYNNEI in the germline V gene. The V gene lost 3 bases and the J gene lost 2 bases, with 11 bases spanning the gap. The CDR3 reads CASSDVPGPYEQYF. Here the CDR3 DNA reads TGTGCCAGCAGTGATGTTCCGGGGCCCTACGAGCAGTACTTC. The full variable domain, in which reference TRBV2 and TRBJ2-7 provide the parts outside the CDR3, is EPEVTQTPSHQVTQMGQEVILRCVPISNHLYFYWYRQILGQKVEFLVSFYNNEISEKSEIFDDQFSVERPDGSNFTLKIRSTKLEDSAMYFCASSDVPGPYEQYFGPGTRLTVT.

For the CDR3, the DNA is TGTGCCAGCAGCCCCAGGGGACAGGGTGCTTCTAACGAGCATTTT. This codes for CASSPRGQGASNEHF. J is TRBJ1-5 and V is TRBV5-6; 9 nucleotides agree with TRBD1. Losses at the gene ends were 4 bases for V and 14 bases for J; bases not matched to a gene: 16. The CDR3 is 15 residues long. CDR1 is SGHDT and CDR2 is YYEEEE in the germline V gene.

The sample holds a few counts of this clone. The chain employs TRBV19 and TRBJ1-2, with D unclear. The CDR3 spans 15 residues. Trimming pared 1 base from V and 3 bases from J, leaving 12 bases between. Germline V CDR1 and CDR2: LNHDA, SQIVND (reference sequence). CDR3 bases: TGTGCCAGTAGTATAGGCGCAGGCGGCCACTATGGCTACACCTTC. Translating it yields CASSIGAGGHYGYTF. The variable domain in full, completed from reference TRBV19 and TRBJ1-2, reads DGGITQSPKYLFRKEGQNVTLSCEQNLNHDAMYWYRQDPGQGLRLIYYSQIVNDFQKGDIAEGYSVSREKKESFPLTVTSAQKNPTAFYLCASSIGAGGHYGYTFGSGTRLTVV.

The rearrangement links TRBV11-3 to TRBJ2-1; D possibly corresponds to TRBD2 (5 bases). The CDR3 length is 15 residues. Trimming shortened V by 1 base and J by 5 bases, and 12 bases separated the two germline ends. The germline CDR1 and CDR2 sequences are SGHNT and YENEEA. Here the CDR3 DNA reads TGTGCCAGCAGCTTAGCAGGACTTAAAAACAATGAGCAGTTCTTC. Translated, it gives CASSLAGLKNNEQFF.

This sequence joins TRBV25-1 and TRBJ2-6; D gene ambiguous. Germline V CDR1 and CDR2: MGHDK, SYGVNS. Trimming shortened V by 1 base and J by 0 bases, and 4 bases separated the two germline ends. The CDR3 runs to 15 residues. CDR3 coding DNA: TGTGCCAGCAGTGAATTGGGCTCTGGGGCCAACGTCCTGACTTTC. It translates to CASSELGSGANVLTF. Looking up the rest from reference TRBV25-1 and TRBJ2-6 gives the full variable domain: EADIYQTPRYLVIGTGKKITLECSQTMGHDKMYWYQQDPGMELHLIHYSYGVNSTEKGDLSSESTVSRIRTEHFPLTLESARPSHTSQYLCASSELGSGANVLTFGAGSRLTVL.

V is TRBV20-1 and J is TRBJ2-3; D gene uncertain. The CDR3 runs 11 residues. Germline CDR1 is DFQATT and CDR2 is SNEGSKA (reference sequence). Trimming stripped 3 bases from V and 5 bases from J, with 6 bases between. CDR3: CSASHQDTQYF. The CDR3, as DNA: TGCAGTGCTAGCCATCAAGATACGCAGTATTTT.

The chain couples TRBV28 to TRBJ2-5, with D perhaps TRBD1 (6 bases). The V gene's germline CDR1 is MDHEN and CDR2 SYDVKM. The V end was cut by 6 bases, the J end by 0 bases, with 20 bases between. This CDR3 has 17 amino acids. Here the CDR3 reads CASSQSLLRQDQETQYF. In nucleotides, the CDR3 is TGTGCCAGCAGCCAAAGTTTATTGAGACAGGACCAAGAGACCCAGTACTTC.

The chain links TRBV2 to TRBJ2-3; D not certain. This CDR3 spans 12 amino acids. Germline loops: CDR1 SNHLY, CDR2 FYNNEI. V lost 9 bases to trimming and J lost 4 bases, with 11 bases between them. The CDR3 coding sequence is TGTGCCAGGAGCGCCGGCCCAGATACGCAGTATTTT. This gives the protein CARSAGPDTQYF.

The CDR3 spells CASSPGTGGFRSNQPQHF. In nucleotides, the CDR3 is TGTGCCAGCAGCCCCGGGACAGGGGGCTTTAGGAGCAATCAGCCCCAGCATTTT. The chain recombines TRBV11-2 with TRBJ1-5; TRBD1 aligns across 12 bases. CDR1 is SGHAT and CDR2 is FQNNGV in the germline V gene. V gave up 5 bases and J gave up 1 base; unmatched junction bases: 9. The CDR3 spans 18 residues.

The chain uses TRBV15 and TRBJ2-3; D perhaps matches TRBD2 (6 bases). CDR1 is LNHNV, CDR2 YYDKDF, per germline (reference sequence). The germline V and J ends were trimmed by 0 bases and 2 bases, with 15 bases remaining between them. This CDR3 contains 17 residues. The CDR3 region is CATSRDQPGLDTDTQYF. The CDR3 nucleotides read TGTGCCACCAGCAGAGACCAGCCGGGACTGGACACAGATACGCAGTATTTT. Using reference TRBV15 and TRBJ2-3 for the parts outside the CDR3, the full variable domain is DAMVIQNPRYQVTQFGKPVTLSCSQTLNHNVMYWYQQKSSQAPKLLFHYYDKDFNNEADTPDNFQSRRPNTSFCFLDIRSPGLGDTAMYLCATSRDQPGLDTDTQYFGPGTRLTVL.

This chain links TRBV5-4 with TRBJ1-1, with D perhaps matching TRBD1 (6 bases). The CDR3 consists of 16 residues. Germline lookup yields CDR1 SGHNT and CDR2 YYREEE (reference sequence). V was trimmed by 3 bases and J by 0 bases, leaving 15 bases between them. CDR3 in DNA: TGTGCCAGCAGCTCTACGGGGGGCGGCGTGAACACTGAAGCTTTCTTT. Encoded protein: CASSSTGGGVNTEAFF.

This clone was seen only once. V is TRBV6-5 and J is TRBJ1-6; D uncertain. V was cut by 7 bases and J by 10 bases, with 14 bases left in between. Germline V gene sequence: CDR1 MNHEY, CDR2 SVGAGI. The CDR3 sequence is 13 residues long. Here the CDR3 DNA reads TGTGCCAGCAAGGAGTTGAGGGTCTCACCCCTCCACTTT. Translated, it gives CASKELRVSPLHF.

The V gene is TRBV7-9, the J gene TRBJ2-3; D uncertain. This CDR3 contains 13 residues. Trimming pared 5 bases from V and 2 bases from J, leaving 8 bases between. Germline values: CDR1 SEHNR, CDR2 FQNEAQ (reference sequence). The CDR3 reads CASSNRFTDTQYF. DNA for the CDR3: TGTGCCAGCAGCAATAGATTCACAGATACGCAGTATTTT.

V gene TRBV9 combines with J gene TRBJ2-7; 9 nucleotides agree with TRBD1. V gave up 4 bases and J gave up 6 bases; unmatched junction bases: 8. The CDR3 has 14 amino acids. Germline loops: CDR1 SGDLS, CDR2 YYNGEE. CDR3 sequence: CASSPRTGAGEQYF. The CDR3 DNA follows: TGTGCCAGCAGCCCCCGGACAGGGGCCGGCGAGCAGTACTTC.

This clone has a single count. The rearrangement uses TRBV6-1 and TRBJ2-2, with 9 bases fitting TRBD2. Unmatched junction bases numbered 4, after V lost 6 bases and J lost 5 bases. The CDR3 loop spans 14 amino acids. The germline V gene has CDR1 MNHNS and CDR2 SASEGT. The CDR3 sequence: CASRAGGETGELFF. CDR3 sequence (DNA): TGTGCCAGCAGAGCGGGAGGTGAGACCGGGGAGCTGTTTTTT.

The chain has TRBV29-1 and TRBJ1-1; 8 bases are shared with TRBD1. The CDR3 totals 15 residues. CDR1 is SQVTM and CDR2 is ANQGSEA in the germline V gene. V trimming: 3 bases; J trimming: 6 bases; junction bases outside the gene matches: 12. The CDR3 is CSVDGVGGQEAEAFF. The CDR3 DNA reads TGCAGCGTTGATGGGGTCGGGGGACAGGAGGCTGAAGCTTTCTTT.

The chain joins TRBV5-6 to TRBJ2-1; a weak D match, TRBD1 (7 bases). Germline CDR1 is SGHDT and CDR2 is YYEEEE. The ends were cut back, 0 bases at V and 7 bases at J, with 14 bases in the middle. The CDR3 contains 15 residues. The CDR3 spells CASSLAGQAGNEQFF. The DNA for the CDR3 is TGTGCCAGCAGCTTGGCTGGACAGGCGGGAAATGAGCAGTTCTTC.

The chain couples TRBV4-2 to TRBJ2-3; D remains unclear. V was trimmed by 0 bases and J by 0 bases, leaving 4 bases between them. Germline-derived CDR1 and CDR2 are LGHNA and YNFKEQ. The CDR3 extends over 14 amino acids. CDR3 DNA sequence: TGTGCCAGCAGCCAAGAAACTAGCACAGATACGCAGTATTTT. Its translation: CASSQETSTDTQYF.

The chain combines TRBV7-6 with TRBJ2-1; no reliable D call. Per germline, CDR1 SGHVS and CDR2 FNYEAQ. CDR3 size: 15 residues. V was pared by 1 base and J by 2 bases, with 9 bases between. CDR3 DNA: TGTGCCAGCAGCTTAGACATATACACCTACAATGAGCAGTTCTTC. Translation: CASSLDIYTYNEQFF.

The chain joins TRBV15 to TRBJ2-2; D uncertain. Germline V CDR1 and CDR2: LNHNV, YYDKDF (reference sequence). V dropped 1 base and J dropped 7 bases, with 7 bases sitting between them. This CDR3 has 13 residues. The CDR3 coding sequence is TGTGCCACCAGCAGAGTACCAAGCGGGGAGCTGTTTTTT. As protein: CATSRVPSGELFF.

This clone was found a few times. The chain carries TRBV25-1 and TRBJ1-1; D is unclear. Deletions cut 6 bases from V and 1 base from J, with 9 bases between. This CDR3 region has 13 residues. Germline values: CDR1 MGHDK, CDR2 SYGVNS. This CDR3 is CASSPNGNTEAFF. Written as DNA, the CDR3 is TGTGCCAGCAGCCCAAATGGGAACACTGAAGCTTTCTTT.

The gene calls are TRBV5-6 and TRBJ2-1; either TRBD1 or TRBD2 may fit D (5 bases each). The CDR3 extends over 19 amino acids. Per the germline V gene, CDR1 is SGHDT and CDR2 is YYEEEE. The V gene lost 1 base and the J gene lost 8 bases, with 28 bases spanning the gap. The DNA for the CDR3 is TGTGCCAGCAGCTTGCGGGGCGACTTGGGACGGCTAAGCGGCGATGAGCAGTTCTTC. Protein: CASSLRGDLGRLSGDEQFF.

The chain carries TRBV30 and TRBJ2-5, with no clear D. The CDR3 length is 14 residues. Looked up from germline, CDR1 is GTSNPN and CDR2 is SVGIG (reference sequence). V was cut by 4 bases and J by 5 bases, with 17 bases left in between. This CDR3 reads CAWNHAVGRETQYF. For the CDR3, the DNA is TGTGCCTGGAACCACGCGGTGGGCCGGGAGACCCAGTACTTC.